These T cell receptor beta chains were read from a single sample in a study of OX40 agonist ivuxolimab in advanced cancers. Assay used: immunoSEQ multiplex PCR; TCRdb lists only in-frame clones, some missing. In the table there are some 67,000 clones, about 91% of which are singletons. The source was CD4+ or CD8+ T cells sorted from blood, collected in a trial of the OX40 agonist ivuxolimab. The receptors originated from an adult with an advanced solid tumor such as melanoma, head and neck, liver or kidney cancer. The CDR3 runs from the conserved cysteine through the conserved F or W. D genes are given only for firm matches. Size tells how often a clone was seen (once, few, many) or the class of an expanded clone, and some rows leave it out.

TRBJ1-2,.,TRBV5-1,.,CASSLVGGGYGYTF,TGCGCCAGCAGCTTGGTCGGGGGAGGCTATGGCTACACCTTC
TRBJ2-1,.,TRBV2,.,CATSPYNEQFF,TGTGCCACGTCGCCCTACAATGAGCAGTTCTTC
TRBJ2-1,TRBD2,TRBV5-4,once,CASSSTSASGNEQFF,TGTGCCAGCAGCTCGACTAGCGCATCCGGTAATGAGCAGTTCTTC
TRBJ1-4,.,TRBV5-1,once,CASSLAQEGEKLFF,TGCGCCAGCAGCTTGGCTCAGGAGGGCGAAAAACTGTTTTTT
TRBJ2-2,.,TRBV5-4,.,CALGEGGAAAGELFF,TGTGCCCTAGGGGAAGGCGGGGCCGCGGCCGGGGAGCTGTTTTTT
TRBJ2-3,.,TRBV18,.,CASSPQRGGTDTQYF,TGTGCCAGCTCACCACAGCGCGGGGGCACAGATACGCAGTATTTT
TRBJ2-1,.,TRBV9,.,CASSVVSVTSYNEQFF,TGTGCCAGCAGCGTTGTTAGCGTAACCTCCTACAATGAGCAGTTCTTC
TRBJ2-7,.,TRBV27,.,CASRPEGFGGYEQYF,TGTGCCAGCAGGCCGGAAGGGTTTGGGGGCTACGAGCAGTACTTC
TRBJ1-2,TRBD1,TRBV20-1,.,CSATGQPYTF,TGCAGTGCTACGGGACAGCCCTACACCTTC
TRBJ2-7,.,TRBV5-1,.,CASSADGDREQYF,TGCGCCAGCAGCGCCGACGGGGATCGGGAGCAGTACTTC
TRBJ1-2,.,TRBV2,.,CASNPDEGSYGYTF,TGTGCCAGCAACCCTGACGAGGGGTCCTATGGCTACACCTTC
TRBJ1-5,.,TRBV19,few,CASRKNGSNQPQHF,TGTGCCAGTAGGAAGAACGGGAGCAATCAGCCCCAGCATTTT
TRBJ2-7,TRBD1,TRBV6-6,.,CASTPAGQANSYEQYF,TGTGCCAGCACTCCCGCGGGACAGGCGAACTCCTACGAGCAGTACTTC
TRBJ2-4,TRBD2,TRBV6-6,once,CASELAGGNIQYF,TGTGCCAGCGAGCTAGCGGGGGGAAACATTCAGTACTTC
TRBJ1-4,.,TRBV18,.,CASSPGEKLFF,TGTGCCAGCTCTCCCGGGGAAAAACTGTTTTTT
TRBJ1-1,.,TRBV19,.,CASSIPQAGTEAFF,TGTGCCAGTAGTATTCCACAGGCAGGCACTGAAGCTTTCTTT
TRBJ1-1,.,TRBV30,.,CAWSVQGLLDTEAFF,TGTGCCTGGAGTGTACAGGGACTCCTGGACACTGAAGCTTTCTTT
TRBJ1-2,TRBD1,TRBV10-3,.,CAISESGQGYGYTF,TGTGCCATCAGTGAGTCGGGACAGGGGTATGGCTACACCTTC
TRBJ1-6,TRBD1,TRBV7-2,.,CASSQMGGQLYSPLHF,TGTGCCAGCAGCCAGATGGGGGGACAGCTATATTCACCCCTCCACTTT
TRBJ1-1,.,TRBV7-2,few,CASSLRGSTEAFF,TGTGCCAGCAGCTTAAGGGGCTCAACTGAAGCTTTCTTT
TRBJ2-3,TRBD2,TRBV28,.,CASIQGSLGGTDTQYF,TGTGCCAGCATCCAGGGCAGCCTGGGGGGGACAGATACGCAGTATTTT
TRBJ2-5,TRBD2,TRBV14,.,CASSQVGLSLYF,TGTGCCAGCAGCCAAGTGGGACTAAGCCTGTACTTC
TRBJ1-2,.,TRBV11-2,.,CASSLERRGYTF,TGTGCCAGCAGCTTAGAAAGGAGGGGCTACACCTTC
TRBJ2-7,.,TRBV29-1,.,CSVDSGVGYEQYF,TGCAGCGTTGATTCAGGGGTCGGGTACGAGCAGTACTTC
TRBJ1-2,.,TRBV5-6,.,CASSLEDGLRGYTF,TGTGCCAGCAGCTTGGAAGACGGTTTGAGGGGCTACACCTTC
TRBJ1-3,.,TRBV7-9,.,CASSLARGSLSGNTIYF,TGTGCCAGCAGCTTAGCTCGAGGTAGTCTCTCTGGAAACACCATATATTTT
TRBJ1-4,TRBD1,TRBV6-1,.,CASRPTGGTNEKLFF,TGTGCCAGCAGGCCAACAGGGGGAACTAATGAAAAACTGTTTTTT
TRBJ2-5,.,TRBV19,once,CASSFQGETQYF,TGTGCCAGTAGTTTTCAGGGGGAGACCCAGTACTTC
TRBJ1-2,.,TRBV19,.,CASSISANYGYTF,TGTGCCAGTAGTATTTCAGCTAACTATGGCTACACCTTC